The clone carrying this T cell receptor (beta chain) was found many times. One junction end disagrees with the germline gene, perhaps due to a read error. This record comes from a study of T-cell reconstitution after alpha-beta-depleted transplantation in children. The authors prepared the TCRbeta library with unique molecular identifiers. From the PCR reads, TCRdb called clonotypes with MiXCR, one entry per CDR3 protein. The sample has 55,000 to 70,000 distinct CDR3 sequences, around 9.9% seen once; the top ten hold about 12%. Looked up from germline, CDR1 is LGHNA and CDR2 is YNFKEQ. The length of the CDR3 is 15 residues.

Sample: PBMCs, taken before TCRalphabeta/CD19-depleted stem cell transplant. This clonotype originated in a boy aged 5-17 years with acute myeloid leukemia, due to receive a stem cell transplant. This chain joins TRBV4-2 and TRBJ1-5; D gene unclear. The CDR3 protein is CASSEDGSGNQPQHF. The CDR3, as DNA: TGTGCCAGCAGCGAAGACGGAAGTGGAAATCAGCCCCAGCATTTT.